The next 13 T cell receptor beta chains were all read from a single sample in a study of CD8+CD57+ T cells in acquired aplastic anemia. CDR3 and TCR beta VDJ profiling relied on a genomic DNA template. TCRdb analysed the reads with MiXCR anew, one entry per CDR3 protein. The sample has about 160,000 distinct CDR3 sequences, 45% to 50% seen once. CD8+CD57+ cell expansion, shown by flow cytometry, had occurred in the patients selected for sequencing. Sequenced: sorted CD4+, CD8+, or CD8+CD57+ T cells (not recorded which) from PBMCs. All receptors come from a human donor with aplastic anemia.

In regard to this clonotype: Being one base from a much bigger clone, this may be a read error. In DNA form, the CDR3 reads TGTGCCAGCAGTTATAGGGGGATTACCTACGGGCAGTACTTC. Residues: CASSYRGITYGQYF. The chain is built from TRBV6-5 and TRBJ2-7; TRBD1 is a possible D gene (6 bases). Germline CDR1 is MNHEY and CDR2 is SVGAGI. The length of the CDR3 is 14 residues.

The chain recombines TRBV7-9 with TRBJ2-5; D is possibly TRBD2 (6 bases). CDR1 and CDR2 (germline): SEHNR, FQNEAQ (reference sequence). This CDR3 is 13 amino acids long. Trimming took off 6 bases at V and 4 bases at J, with 12 bases between the two ends. The CDR3 DNA is TGTGCCAGCAGGCCGGGGGTAAGAGAGACCCAGTACTTC. Its protein is CASRPGVRETQYF.

This clonotype occurred a few times. The V and J genes are TRBV27 and TRBJ1-1, with D possibly being TRBD1 (5 bases). Germline V gives CDR1 MNHEY, CDR2 SMNVEV (reference sequence). V was pared by 6 bases and J by 7 bases, with 12 bases between. There are 12 residues in the CDR3. In nucleotides, the CDR3 is TGTGCCAGCAGCCACGGGGGTGTTGAAGCTTTCTTT. Translated, it gives CASSHGGVEAFF.

This clonotype occurred many times. The CDR3: CASSYGTGWDTQYF. The CDR3 region has the DNA TGTGCCAGTAGCTACGGGACAGGGTGGGATACGCAGTATTTT. V is TRBV19 and J is TRBJ2-3; TRBD1 matches 9 bases. Germline CDR1 is LNHDA and CDR2 is SQIVND (reference sequence). The CDR3 loop spans 14 amino acids. The V gene end was trimmed by 6 bases and the J gene end by 6 bases; junction bases not matched to a gene: 7.

This clonotype was observed a few times. The chain has TRBV4-2 and TRBJ2-4, with 12 bases aligning to TRBD1. J was trimmed by 3 bases and V by 4 bases; bases with no gene match: 10. This CDR3 is 18 amino acids long. Germline-derived CDR1 and CDR2 are LGHNA and YNFKEQ. The CDR3 loop reads CASSRWDRGRDGKNIQYF. CDR3 DNA: TGTGCCAGCAGCCGATGGGACAGGGGGCGCGACGGCAAAAACATTCAGTACTTC.

At least ten counts were recorded for this clonotype. The CDR3 nucleotides are TGTGCCAGCAGGGGGACCAGACCGGGGATCGGCTACGAGCAGTACTTC. It translates to CASRGTRPGIGYEQYF. The V call is TRBV6-1, the J call TRBJ2-7, with D perhaps assigned TRBD1 or TRBD2 (5 bases each). The germline V and J ends were trimmed by 6 bases and 3 bases, with 21 bases remaining between them. This CDR3 has 16 residues. CDR1 and CDR2 (germline): MNHNS, SASEGT.

This clonotype was seen repeatedly, ten times or more. V and J are TRBV7-3 and TRBJ2-7; 7 nucleotides align to TRBD1. V lost 5 bases and J lost 5; bases outside the gene matches: 12. Looked up from germline, CDR1 is SGHTA and CDR2 is FQGTGA. This CDR3 is built from 15 residues. CDR3 amino acids: CASSPGFGQVHEQYF. The CDR3, as DNA: TGTGCCAGCAGCCCTGGTTTTGGACAGGTCCACGAGCAGTACTTC.

This clonotype was counted a few times. The J gene is TRBJ2-7, the V gene TRBV25-1, with 9 bases fitting TRBD2. Unmatched junction bases numbered 16, after V lost 0 bases and J lost 4 bases. The CDR3 loop spans 19 amino acids. Germline assignment: CDR1 MGHDK and CDR2 SYGVNS. The CDR3 nucleotides read TGTGCCAGCAGTGAATATGGCCCCGGACTAGCGACATGGCCTTACGAGCAGTACTTC. Protein sequence: CASSEYGPGLATWPYEQYF.

This clonotype was counted ten times or more. V and J are TRBV9 and TRBJ1-2; tentative D call: TRBD1 (5 bases). V lost 4 bases, J lost 8 bases, and 18 bases lay in between. Germline CDR1 and CDR2: SGDLS and YYNGEE. The CDR3 covers 14 residues. This CDR3 is CASSSPGPSRGYTF. The DNA for the CDR3 is TGTGCCAGCAGCTCTCCGGGACCCTCGAGAGGCTACACCTTC.

This clonotype showed up just a few times. The chain joins TRBV24-1 to TRBJ1-2; D is undetermined. The germline gives CDR1 KGHDR, CDR2 SFDVKD. V lost 3 bases and J lost 4, with 11 bases in between. The CDR3 is 14 residues long. Written as DNA, the CDR3 is TGTGCCACCAGTGATCCCTCCCAGCGCTATGGCTACACCTTC. It specifies CATSDPSQRYGYTF.

With regard to this clonotype: Relative to the germline gene, one junction end is altered; a read error may explain this. The CDR3 nucleotides are TGTGCCAGCAGCTCCGGGACTAGCGGGAGGGATAGGTCCTACAATGAGCAGTCCTTC. Encoded protein: CASSSGTSGRDRSYNEQSF. The rearrangement links TRBV7-1 to TRBJ2-1; TRBD2 agrees at 16 bases. TRBV7-1 is marked as an open reading frame, function uncertain. CDR3 length: 19 residues.

This clonotype was seen a few times. This chain uses TRBV25-1 with TRBJ1-5; TRBD1 might be the D (6 bases). The ends were cut back, 5 bases at V and 4 bases at J, with 6 bases in the middle. Germline-derived CDR1 and CDR2 are MGHDK and SYGVNS. This CDR3 contains 12 residues. The CDR3 region is CASSRGNQPQHF. The DNA of the CDR3 is TGTGCCAGCAGTAGGGGGAATCAGCCCCAGCATTTT.

This clonotype was seen at least ten times. This chain links TRBV5-4 with TRBJ1-1; D is uncertain. This CDR3 region has 11 residues. Trimming removed 2 bases at V and 3 bases at J, with 2 bases between. CDR1 and CDR2 (germline): SGHNT, YYREEE (reference sequence). The CDR3: CASSLYTEAFF. The CDR3 DNA is TGTGCCAGCAGCTTATACACTGAAGCTTTCTTT. Full variable domain (missing parts from reference TRBV5-4 and TRBJ1-1): ETGVTQSPTHLIKTRGQQVTLRCSSQSGHNTVSWYQQALGQGPQFIFQYYREEENGRGNFPPRFSGLQFPNYSSELNVNALELDDSALYLCASSLYTEAFFGQGTRLTVV.